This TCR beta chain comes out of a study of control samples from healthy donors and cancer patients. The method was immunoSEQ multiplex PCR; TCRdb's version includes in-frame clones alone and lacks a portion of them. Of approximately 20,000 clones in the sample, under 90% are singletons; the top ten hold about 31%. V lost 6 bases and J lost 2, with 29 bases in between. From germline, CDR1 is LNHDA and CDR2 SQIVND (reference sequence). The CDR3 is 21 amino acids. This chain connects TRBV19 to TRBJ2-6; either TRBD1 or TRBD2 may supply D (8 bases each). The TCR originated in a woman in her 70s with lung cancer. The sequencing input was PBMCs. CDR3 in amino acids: CASSGRWTGHQRGTGANVLTF. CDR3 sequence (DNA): TGTGCCAGTAGCGGTAGGTGGACAGGGCACCAGCGGGGGACTGGGGCCAACGTCCTGACTTTC.